This TCR beta chain was retrieved from a study of cytomegalovirus exposure and HLA in healthy donors. CDR3 length: 17 amino acids. Germline lookup yields CDR1 SGHNT and CDR2 YYREEE (reference sequence). The germline V and J ends were trimmed by 2 bases and 4 bases, with 18 bases remaining between them. Whole-study results and caveats: In a later analysis, across HLA loci, associated TCR counts were highest for DRB1, lowest for HLA-C. It was reported that the classifier diagnosed cytomegalovirus status with high specificity and sensitivity in both the original and validation cohorts. Reportedly, fewer N-insertions than the approximately 680-donor mean appeared in an Asian-associated ancestry cluster in a later analysis.

This clone was seen a few times. Its cognate antigen is unknown. The PCR was carried out with 60 Vbeta primers and 13 Jbeta primers. Clones were read by immunoSEQ multiplex PCR, and TCRdb kept only the in-frame ones, dropping some. The profile shows about 140,000 clones, approximately 72% of them singletons. The chain has TRBV5-4 and TRBJ1-4; possible D gene TRBD1, 5 bases. Specimen: PBMCs. This sequence was found in a woman aged 55-69 years in good health and CMV-seronegative. CDR3 sequence (DNA): TGTGCCAGCAGCTTACAGCCAGGGAAGAGCCTTAATGAAAAACTGTTTTTT. Its translation: CASSLQPGKSLNEKLFF.